A single count supports the clone carrying this T cell receptor beta chain. Its antigen is not identified. Produced via immunoSEQ multiplex PCR; TCRdb's table is partial and in-frame only. This table has around 87,000 clones, around 94% appearing once. The data originate from a study of OX40 agonist ivuxolimab in advanced cancers. Study context: Three patients, one with hepatocellular carcinoma and two with cutaneous melanoma, achieved partial responses.

Regarding the study as a whole: In the 0.1 to 3.0 mg/kg range, CD4+ and CD8+ blood T cells had expanded clonally by week 6.

Germline CDR1 SQVTM, CDR2 ANQGSEA. The V end lost 4 bases, the J end lost 4 bases, and 10 bases lay between the germline ends. The CDR3 runs to 12 residues. This specimen was CD4+ or CD8+ T cells sorted from blood, taken in a trial of the OX40 agonist ivuxolimab. J is TRBJ1-2 and V is TRBV29-1; a possible D gene is TRBD1 (6 bases). The TCR was taken from an adult with an advanced solid tumor such as melanoma, head and neck, liver or kidney cancer. The CDR3 DNA reads as TGCAGCGTTGCCGACAGGATCTATGGCTACACCTTC. It is translated as CSVADRIYGYTF.